What follows are 11 T cell receptor beta chains derived from one specimen sequenced in a study. Cells sorted as Tregs were CD4+, CD25+ and CD127-/low. One entry per CDR3 protein, called by TCRdb with MiXCR from the 5' RACE reads. Of approximately 40,000 distinct CDR3 sequences in the sample, 20% to 25% were seen once. The sample taken for sequencing was Tregs sorted from blood. The source of these receptors is a female donor with breast cancer.

This clonotype was counted between two and nine times. The junction shows a germline mismatch at one end, possibly a read error. The V gene is TRBV6-5, the J gene TRBJ2-3, with 9 bases identical to TRBD2. This CDR3 contains 15 residues. The germline V gene encodes CDR1 MNHEY and CDR2 SVGAGI. This CDR3 is CAGSSSGASTDTQYF. CDR3 in DNA: TGTGCCGGCAGCTCTAGCGGGGCGAGCACAGATACGCAGTATTTT.

The chain links TRBV9 to TRBJ2-3; D unclear. Germline loops: CDR1 SGDLS, CDR2 YYNGEE. V lost 0 bases to trimming and J lost 0 bases, with 8 bases between them. The CDR3 has 15 amino acids. CDR3 protein: CASSVVDSSTDTQYF. As DNA, the CDR3 is TGTGCCAGCAGCGTAGTAGATAGCAGCACAGATACGCAGTATTTT.

This clonotype was seen many times. The chain uses TRBV29-1 and TRBJ1-1, with D tentatively TRBD1 (5 bases). Trimming took off 4 bases at V and 3 bases at J, with 18 bases between the two ends. The V gene's germline CDR1 is SQVTM and CDR2 ANQGSEA. This CDR3 spans 15 amino acids. This chain's CDR3 is CSVVLAGRKYTEAFF. In DNA form, the CDR3 reads TGCAGCGTTGTTCTGGCAGGGAGAAAGTACACTGAAGCTTTCTTT.

Ten or more counts support this clonotype. In nucleotides, the CDR3 is TGCGCCAGCAGCCTTGGTTGGGGTAGCACAGATACGCAGTATTTT. Encoded protein: CASSLGWGSTDTQYF. V gene TRBV5-1 combines with J gene TRBJ2-3, with no clear D. This CDR3 has 15 amino acids. Germline loops: CDR1 SGHRS, CDR2 YFSETQ. V was pared by 4 bases and J by 0 bases, with 12 bases between.

The chain recombines TRBV6-1 with TRBJ1-5, with D perhaps matching TRBD1 (6 bases). Germline CDR1 and CDR2: MNHNS and SASEGT. V was clipped by 4 bases and J by 1 base, with 11 bases between them. CDR3 size: 15 residues. The CDR3 bases are TGTGCCAGCAGTGCACGGACAGTCAGCAATCAGCCCCAGCATTTT. As protein: CASSARTVSNQPQHF.

J is TRBJ2-7 and V is TRBV27; D gene unclear. V lost 2 bases and J lost 2, with 7 bases in between. Germline CDR1 reads MNHEY; CDR2 reads SMNVEV (reference sequence). The CDR3 has 13 amino acids. The CDR3 bases are TGTGCCAGCAGTTTAATAGGGACCTACGAGCAGTACTTC. It is translated as CASSLIGTYEQYF.

The chain uses TRBV7-3 and TRBJ2-2, with TRBD2 matching over 7 bases. The CDR3 extends over 14 amino acids. CDR1 and CDR2 (germline): SGHTA, FQGTGA. Trimming cost V 4 bases and J 2 bases; bases outside gene matches: 1. CDR3 DNA: TGTGCCAGCAGCTCTAGCGGAAACACCGGGGAGCTGTTTTTT. Protein: CASSSSGNTGELFF.

This rearrangement joins TRBV6-4 to TRBJ2-3, with D possibly matching TRBD1 (5 bases). Trimming stripped 0 bases from V and 1 base from J, with 8 bases between. The germline CDR1 and CDR2 sequences are MRHNA and SNTAGT. CDR3 size: 15 residues. The CDR3 sequence: CASSDSSQGTDTQYF. CDR3 coding DNA: TGTGCCAGCAGTGACTCATCACAGGGCACAGATACGCAGTATTTT.

This clonotype has just a few counts. The chain combines TRBV20-1 with TRBJ2-7; the D gene is possibly TRBD1 (6 bases). The CDR3 has 13 amino acids. With 3 bases removed from V and 2 bases from J, the gap between germline ends came to 11 bases. Per germline, CDR1 DFQATT and CDR2 SNEGSKA (reference sequence). The CDR3 DNA reads TGCAGTGCTAGGGTCACAGGGACCTACGAGCAGTACTTC. Protein sequence: CSARVTGTYEQYF.

This clonotype was counted ten times or more. The gene calls are TRBV27 and TRBJ1-5, with D tentatively TRBD1 (6 bases). Germline CDR1 is MNHEY and CDR2 is SMNVEV (reference sequence). The CDR3 extends over 15 amino acids. Trimming removed 5 bases at V and 5 bases at J, with 16 bases between. This CDR3 reads CASSRNLGGDQPQHF. The DNA of the CDR3 is TGTGCCAGCAGTAGGAATCTGGGGGGCGATCAGCCCCAGCATTTT.

This chain connects TRBV2 to TRBJ1-6; D is unclear. V shed 3 bases and J shed 10 bases, with 7 bases lying between them. Germline V CDR1 and CDR2: SNHLY, FYNNEI. This CDR3 has 12 residues. CDR3 protein: CASSDWGSPLHF. The CDR3 nucleotides read TGTGCCAGCAGTGACTGGGGATCACCCCTCCACTTT.